This TCR beta chain is drawn from a study of T cells in localized non-small cell lung cancer. Some clones are missing from TCRdb's copy, which holds only in-frame ones; the method was immunoSEQ multiplex PCR. The sample lists tens of thousands of clones; about nine tenths were seen once. This clone has only a few counts. Its antigen is not known. Overall study results and limits: Clonality of T cells reached its maximum in uninvolved adjacent lung, surpassing tumor. A median approximately 57 of the top 100 tumor clones appeared in adjacent lung.

Germline V gene sequence: CDR1 LNHDA, CDR2 SQIVND (reference sequence). This CDR3 spans 13 amino acids. Losses at the gene ends were 4 bases for V and 8 bases for J; bases not matched to a gene: 4. This rearrangement joins TRBV19 to TRBJ2-1; 8 bases match TRBD2. This clonotype was sampled from a male donor aged 60 or over with stage I lung adenocarcinoma. Sequencing was performed on peripheral blood, taken before any cancer treatment. CDR3 nucleotides: TGTGCCAGTAGTAGAATAGCGGGGCATGAGCAGTTCTTC. Translated, it gives CASSRIAGHEQFF.